This T cell receptor beta chain emerged from a study of blood T cell repertoires in COVID-19. Turning to the study itself: The United States, Italy and Spain were the sources of the acute and convalescent COVID-19 samples. In each case, the material was cDNA or gDNA derived from T cells, B-cell-depleted T cells, or PBMCs.

Only in-frame clones appear in the TCRdb table, and some are missing; sequencing was by immunoSEQ multiplex PCR. The sample has over 250,000 clones, over 75% seen once. Those who participated ranged in age from about 18 to 95 years and resided in about two dozen US areas. Researchers sorted participants into cohorts using their self-reported clinical history. Source material: PBMCs or T cells enriched from blood (not recorded which). The TCR comes from a woman aged 25 to 45 who had recovered from COVID-19.

CDR3 sequence (DNA): TGTGCCAGCAGTGTTTCCTTGGGCCACAGGCGAACTAACTATGGCTACACCTTC. It is translated as CASSVSLGHRRTNYGYTF. The rearrangement uses TRBV6-1 and TRBJ1-2; D possibly corresponds to TRBD1 (5 bases). The germline V and J ends were trimmed by 4 bases and 0 bases, with 21 bases remaining between them. The CDR3 spans 18 residues. Germline CDR1 MNHNS, CDR2 SASEGT.